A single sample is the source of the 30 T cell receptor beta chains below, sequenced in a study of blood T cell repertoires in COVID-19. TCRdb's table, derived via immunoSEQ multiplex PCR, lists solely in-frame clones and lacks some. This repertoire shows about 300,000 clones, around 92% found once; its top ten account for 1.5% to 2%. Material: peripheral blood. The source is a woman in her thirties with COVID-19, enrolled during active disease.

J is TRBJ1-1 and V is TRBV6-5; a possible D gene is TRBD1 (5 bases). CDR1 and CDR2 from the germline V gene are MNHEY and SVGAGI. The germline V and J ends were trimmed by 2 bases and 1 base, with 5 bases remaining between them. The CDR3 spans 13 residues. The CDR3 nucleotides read TGTGCCAGCAGTTACGACAGGAACACTGAAGCTTTCTTT. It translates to CASSYDRNTEAFF.

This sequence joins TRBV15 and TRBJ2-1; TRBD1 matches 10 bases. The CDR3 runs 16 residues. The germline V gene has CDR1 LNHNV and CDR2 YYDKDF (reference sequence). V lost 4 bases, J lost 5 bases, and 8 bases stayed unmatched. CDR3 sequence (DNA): TGTGCCACCAGCACAACGGACAGGGGGTTTAACAATGAGCAGTTCTTC. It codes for CATSTTDRGFNNEQFF.

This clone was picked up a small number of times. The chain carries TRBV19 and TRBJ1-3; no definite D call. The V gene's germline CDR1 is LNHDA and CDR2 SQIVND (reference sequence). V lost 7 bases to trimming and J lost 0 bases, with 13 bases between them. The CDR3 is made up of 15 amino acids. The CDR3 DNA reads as TGTGCCAGTAAGATCCAAGACAACTCTGGAAACACCATATATTTT. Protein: CASKIQDNSGNTIYF.

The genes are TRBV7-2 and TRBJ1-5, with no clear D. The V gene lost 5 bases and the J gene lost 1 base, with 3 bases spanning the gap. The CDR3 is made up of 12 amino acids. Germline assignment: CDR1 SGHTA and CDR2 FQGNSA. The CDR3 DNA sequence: TGTGCCAGCAGCCTCAGCAATCAGCCCCAGCATTTT. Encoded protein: CASSLSNQPQHF.

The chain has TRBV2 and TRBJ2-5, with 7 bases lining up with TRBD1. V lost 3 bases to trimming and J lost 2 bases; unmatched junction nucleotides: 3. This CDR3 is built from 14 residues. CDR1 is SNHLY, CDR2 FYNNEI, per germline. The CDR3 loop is CASSDEGAQETQYF. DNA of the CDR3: TGTGCCAGCAGTGACGAGGGGGCTCAAGAGACCCAGTACTTC. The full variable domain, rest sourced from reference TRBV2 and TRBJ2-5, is EPEVTQTPSHQVTQMGQEVILRCVPISNHLYFYWYRQILGQKVEFLVSFYNNEISEKSEIFDDQFSVERPDGSNFTLKIRSTKLEDSAMYFCASSDEGAQETQYFGPGTRLLVL.

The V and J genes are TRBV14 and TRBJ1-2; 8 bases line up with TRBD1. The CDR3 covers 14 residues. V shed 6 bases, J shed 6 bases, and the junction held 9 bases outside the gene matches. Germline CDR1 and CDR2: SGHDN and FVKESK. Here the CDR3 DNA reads TGTGCCAGCAGACCACAGGGGGGCCGGGATGGCTACACCTTC. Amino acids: CASRPQGGRDGYTF. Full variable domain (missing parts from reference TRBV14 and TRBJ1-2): EAGVTQFPSHSVIEKGQTVTLRCDPISGHDNLYWYRRVMGKEIKFLLHFVKESKQDESGMPNNRFLAERTGGTYSTLKVQPAELEDSGVYFCASRPQGGRDGYTFGSGTRLTVV.

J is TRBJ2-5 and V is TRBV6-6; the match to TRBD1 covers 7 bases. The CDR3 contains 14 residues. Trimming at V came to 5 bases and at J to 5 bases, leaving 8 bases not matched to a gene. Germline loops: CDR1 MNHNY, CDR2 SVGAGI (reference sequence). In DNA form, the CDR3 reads TGTGCCAGCAGTCAGGGGGAAGGTTCGGAGACCCAGTACTTC. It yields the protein CASSQGEGSETQYF.

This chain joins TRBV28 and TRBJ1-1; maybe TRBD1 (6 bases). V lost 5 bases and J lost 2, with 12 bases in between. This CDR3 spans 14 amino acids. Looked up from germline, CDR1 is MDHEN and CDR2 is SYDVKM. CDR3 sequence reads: CASSRGGTNTEAFF. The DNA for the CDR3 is TGTGCCAGCAGTAGGGGGGGCACTAACACTGAAGCTTTCTTT.

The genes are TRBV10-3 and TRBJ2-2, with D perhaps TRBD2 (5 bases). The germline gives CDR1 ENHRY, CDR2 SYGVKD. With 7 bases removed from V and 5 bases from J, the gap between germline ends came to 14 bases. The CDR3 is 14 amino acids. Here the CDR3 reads CAITGVMETGELFF. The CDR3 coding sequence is TGTGCCATCACCGGGGTAATGGAGACCGGGGAGCTGTTTTTT.

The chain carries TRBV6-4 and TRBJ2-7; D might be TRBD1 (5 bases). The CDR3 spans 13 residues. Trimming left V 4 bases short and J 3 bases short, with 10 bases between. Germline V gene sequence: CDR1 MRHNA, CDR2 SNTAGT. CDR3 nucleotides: TGTGCCAGCAGTGGAGGCAGGGACTACGAGCAGTACGTC. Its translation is CASSGGRDYEQYV.

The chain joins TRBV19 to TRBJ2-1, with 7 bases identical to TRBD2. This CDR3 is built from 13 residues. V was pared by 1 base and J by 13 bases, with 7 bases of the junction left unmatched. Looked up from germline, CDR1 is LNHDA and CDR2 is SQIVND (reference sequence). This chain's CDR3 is CASSIARGEPQFF. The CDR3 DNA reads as TGTGCCAGTAGTATAGCACGGGGGGAGCCTCAGTTCTTC.

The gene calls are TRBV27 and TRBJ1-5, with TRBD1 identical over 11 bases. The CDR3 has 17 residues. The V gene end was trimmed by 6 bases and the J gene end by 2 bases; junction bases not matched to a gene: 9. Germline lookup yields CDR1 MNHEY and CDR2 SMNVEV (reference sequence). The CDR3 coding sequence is TGTGCCAGCAGGATGGACAGGGGGCGCTCTGGCAATCAGCCCCAGCATTTT. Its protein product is CASRMDRGRSGNQPQHF.

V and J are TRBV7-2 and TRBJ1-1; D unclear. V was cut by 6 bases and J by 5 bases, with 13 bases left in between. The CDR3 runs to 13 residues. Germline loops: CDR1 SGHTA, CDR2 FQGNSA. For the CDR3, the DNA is TGTGCCAGCAGTTTCTCCCGCCAGACTGAAGCTTTCTTT. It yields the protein CASSFSRQTEAFF. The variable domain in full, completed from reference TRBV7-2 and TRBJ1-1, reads GAGVSQSPSNKVTEKGKDVELRCDPISGHTALYWYRQSLGQGLEFLIYFQGNSAPDKSGLPSDRFSAERTGGSVSTLTIQRTQQEDSAVYLCASSFSRQTEAFFGQGTRLTVV.

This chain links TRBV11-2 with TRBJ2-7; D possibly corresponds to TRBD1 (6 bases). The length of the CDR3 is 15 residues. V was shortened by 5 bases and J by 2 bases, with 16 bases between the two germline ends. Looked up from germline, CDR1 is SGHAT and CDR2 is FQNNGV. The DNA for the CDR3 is TGTGCCAGCAGCCCAGGGACACTTTCAACCTACGAGCAGTACTTC. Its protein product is CASSPGTLSTYEQYF.

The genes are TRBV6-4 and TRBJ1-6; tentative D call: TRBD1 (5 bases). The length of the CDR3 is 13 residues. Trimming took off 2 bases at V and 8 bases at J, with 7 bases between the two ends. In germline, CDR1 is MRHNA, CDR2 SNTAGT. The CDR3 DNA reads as TGTGCCAGCAGTGACCAACAGGATTCACCCCTCCACTTT. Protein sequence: CASSDQQDSPLHF.

CDR3 amino acids: CATSREGGQAYEQYF. The CDR3 DNA reads TGTGCCACCAGCAGAGAGGGCGGGCAAGCCTACGAGCAGTACTTC. This chain connects TRBV15 to TRBJ2-7; D is possibly TRBD2 (5 bases). CDR1 LNHNV and CDR2 YYDKDF come from the germline V gene (reference sequence). V lost 0 bases and J lost 2, with 11 bases in between. This CDR3 is 15 amino acids long.

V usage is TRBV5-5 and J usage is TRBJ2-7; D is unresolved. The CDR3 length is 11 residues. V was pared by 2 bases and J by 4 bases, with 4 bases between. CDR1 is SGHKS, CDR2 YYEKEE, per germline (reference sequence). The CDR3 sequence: CASSFQYEQYF. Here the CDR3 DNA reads TGTGCCAGCAGCTTCCAATACGAGCAGTACTTC.

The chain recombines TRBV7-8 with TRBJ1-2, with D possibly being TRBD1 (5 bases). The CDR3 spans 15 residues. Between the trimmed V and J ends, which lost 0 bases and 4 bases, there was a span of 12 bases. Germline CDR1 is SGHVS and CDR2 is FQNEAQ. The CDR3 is CASSLASGAFYGYTF. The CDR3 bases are TGTGCCAGCAGCTTAGCTTCTGGGGCCTTCTATGGCTACACCTTC.

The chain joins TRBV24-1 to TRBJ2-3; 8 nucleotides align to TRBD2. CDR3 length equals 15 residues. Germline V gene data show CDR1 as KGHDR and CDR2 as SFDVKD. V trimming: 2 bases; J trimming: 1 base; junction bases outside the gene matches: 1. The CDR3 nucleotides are TGTGCCACCAGTGATTCGGGGGGGCGCACAGATACGCAGTATTTT. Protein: CATSDSGGRTDTQYF.

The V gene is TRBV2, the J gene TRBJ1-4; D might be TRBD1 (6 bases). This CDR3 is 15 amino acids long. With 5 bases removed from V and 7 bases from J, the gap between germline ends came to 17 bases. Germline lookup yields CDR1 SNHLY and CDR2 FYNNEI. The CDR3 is CASSTMKGDTEKLFF. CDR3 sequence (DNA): TGTGCCAGCAGTACGATGAAGGGGGATACTGAAAAACTGTTTTTT.

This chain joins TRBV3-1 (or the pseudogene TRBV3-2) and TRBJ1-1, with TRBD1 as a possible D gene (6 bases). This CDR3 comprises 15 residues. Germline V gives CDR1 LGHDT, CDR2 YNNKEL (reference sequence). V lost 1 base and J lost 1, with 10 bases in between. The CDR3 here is CASSQAWDKNTEAFF. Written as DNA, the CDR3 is TGTGCCAGCAGCCAAGCCTGGGACAAGAACACTGAAGCTTTCTTT.

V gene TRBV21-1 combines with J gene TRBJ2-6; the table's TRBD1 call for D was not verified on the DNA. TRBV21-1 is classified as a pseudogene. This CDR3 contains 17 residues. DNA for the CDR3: TGTGCCAGCAGCTTTGGGCAGGTATCCTCTGGGGCCAACGTCCTGACTTTC. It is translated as CASSFGQVSSGANVLTF.

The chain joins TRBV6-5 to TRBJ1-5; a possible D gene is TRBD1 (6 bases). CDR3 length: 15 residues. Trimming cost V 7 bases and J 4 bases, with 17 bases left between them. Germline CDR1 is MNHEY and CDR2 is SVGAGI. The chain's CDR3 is CASINRGRGNQPQHF. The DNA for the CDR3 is TGTGCCAGCATTAACCGGGGGCGGGGGAATCAGCCCCAGCATTTT.

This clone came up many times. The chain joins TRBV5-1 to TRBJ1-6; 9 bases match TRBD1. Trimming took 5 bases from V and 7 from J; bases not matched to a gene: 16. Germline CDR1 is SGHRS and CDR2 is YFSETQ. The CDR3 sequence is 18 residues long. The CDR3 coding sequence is TGCGCCAGCAGTTTGCCCCCCGGAAGCGGACAGGGGAATTCACCCCTCCACTTT. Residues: CASSLPPGSGQGNSPLHF.

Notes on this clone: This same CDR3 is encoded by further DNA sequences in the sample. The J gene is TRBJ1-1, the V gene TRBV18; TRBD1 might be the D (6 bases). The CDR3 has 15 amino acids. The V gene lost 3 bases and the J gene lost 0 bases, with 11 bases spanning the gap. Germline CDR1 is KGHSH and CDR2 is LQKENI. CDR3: CASSPRDIMNTEAFF. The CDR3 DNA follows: TGTGCCAGCTCACCCCGGGACATAATGAACACTGAAGCTTTCTTT. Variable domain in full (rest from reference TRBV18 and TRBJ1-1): NAGVMQNPRHLVRRRGQEARLRCSPMKGHSHVYWYRQLPEEGLKFMVYLQKENIIDESGMPKERFSAEFPKEGPSILRIQQVVRGDSAAYFCASSPRDIMNTEAFFGQGTRLTVV.

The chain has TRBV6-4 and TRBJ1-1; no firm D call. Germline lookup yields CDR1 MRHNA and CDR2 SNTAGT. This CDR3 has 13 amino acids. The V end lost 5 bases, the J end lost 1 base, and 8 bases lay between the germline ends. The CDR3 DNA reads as TGTGCCAGCAGTCGGAGGAGGAACACTGAAGCTTTCTTT. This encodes CASSRRRNTEAFF.

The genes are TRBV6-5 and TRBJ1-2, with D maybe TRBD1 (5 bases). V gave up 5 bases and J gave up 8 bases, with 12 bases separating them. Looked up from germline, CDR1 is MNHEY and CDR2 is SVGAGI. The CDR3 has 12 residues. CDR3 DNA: TGTGCCAGCAGTCGGCCCGGGGGAGGCTACACCTTC. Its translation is CASSRPGGGYTF.

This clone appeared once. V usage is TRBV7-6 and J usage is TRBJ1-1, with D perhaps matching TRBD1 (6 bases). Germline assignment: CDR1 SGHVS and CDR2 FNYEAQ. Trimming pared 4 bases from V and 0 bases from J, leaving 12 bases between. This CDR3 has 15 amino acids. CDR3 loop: CASSSQGSLNTEAFF. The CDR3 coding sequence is TGTGCCAGCAGCTCCCAGGGGTCCTTGAACACTGAAGCTTTCTTT.

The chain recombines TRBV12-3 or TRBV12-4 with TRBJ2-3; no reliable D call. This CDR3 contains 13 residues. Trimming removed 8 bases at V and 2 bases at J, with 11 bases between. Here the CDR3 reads CASGDHNTDTQYF. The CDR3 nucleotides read TGTGCCAGCGGAGACCACAACACAGATACGCAGTATTTT.

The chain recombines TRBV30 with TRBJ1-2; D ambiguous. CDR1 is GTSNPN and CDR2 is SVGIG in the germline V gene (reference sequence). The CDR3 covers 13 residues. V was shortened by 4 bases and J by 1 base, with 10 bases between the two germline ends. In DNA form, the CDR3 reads TGTGCCTGGATCGGCGGGTTTAACTATGGCTACACCTTC. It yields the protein CAWIGGFNYGYTF.